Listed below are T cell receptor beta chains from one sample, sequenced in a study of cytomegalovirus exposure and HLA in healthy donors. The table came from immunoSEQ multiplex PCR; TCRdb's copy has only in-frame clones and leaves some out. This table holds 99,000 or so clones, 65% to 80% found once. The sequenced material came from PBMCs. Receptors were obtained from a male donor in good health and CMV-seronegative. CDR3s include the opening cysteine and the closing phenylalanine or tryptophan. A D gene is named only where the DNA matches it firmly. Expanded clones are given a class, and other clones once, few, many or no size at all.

cdr3_aa: CASSLSWGLNTEAFF
cdr3_nt: TGTGCCAGCAGCTTGTCGTGGGGGCTGAACACTGAAGCTTTCTTT
clone_size: NA
d_call: NA
v_call: TRBV5-8
j_call: TRBJ1-1

cdr3_aa: CASSQWGGATGELFF
cdr3_nt: TGCGCCAGCAGCCAATGGGGGGGGGCGACCGGGGAGCTGTTTTTT
clone_size: NA
d_call: NA
v_call: TRBV4-3
j_call: TRBJ2-2

cdr3_aa: CASSQDRTATFPEQYF
cdr3_nt: TGTGCCAGCAGCCAAGATCGCACAGCCACCTTTCCCGAGCAGTACTTC
clone_size: NA
d_call: NA
v_call: TRBV4-2
j_call: TRBJ2-7

cdr3_aa: CASSLGTSGRSYNEQFF
cdr3_nt: TGTGCCAGCAGCTTGGGGACTAGCGGGAGGTCCTACAATGAGCAGTTCTTC
clone_size: NA
d_call: TRBD2
v_call: TRBV5-5
j_call: TRBJ2-1

cdr3_aa: CASSIAGEGNQPQHF
cdr3_nt: TGTGCCAGTAGTATTGCAGGGGAAGGCAATCAGCCCCAGCATTTT
clone_size: once
d_call: NA
v_call: TRBV19
j_call: TRBJ1-5

cdr3_aa: CASSVGADGGYGYTF
cdr3_nt: TGTGCCAGCAGCGTAGGAGCAGACGGGGGCTATGGCTACACCTTC
clone_size: NA
d_call: NA
v_call: TRBV9
j_call: TRBJ1-2

cdr3_aa: CASSLTRGNTEAFF
cdr3_nt: TGCGCCAGCAGCCTAACCCGGGGGAACACTGAAGCTTTCTTT
clone_size: NA
d_call: NA
v_call: TRBV4-3
j_call: TRBJ1-1

cdr3_aa: CASSLGQGWSEQYF
cdr3_nt: TGTGCCAGCAGCTTAGGACAGGGATGGAGCGAGCAGTACTTC
clone_size: NA
d_call: TRBD1
v_call: TRBV7-9
j_call: TRBJ2-7

cdr3_aa: CASGEAGREQYF
cdr3_nt: TGTGCCAGCGGTGAAGCGGGACGCGAGCAGTACTTC
clone_size: NA
d_call: TRBD2
v_call: TRBV11-2
j_call: TRBJ2-7

cdr3_aa: CASSFPSGWQETQYF
cdr3_nt: TGTGCCAGCAGTTTCCCCTCAGGCTGGCAAGAGACCCAGTACTTC
clone_size: NA
d_call: NA
v_call: TRBV28
j_call: TRBJ2-5

cdr3_aa: CASSTSTLYEQYF
cdr3_nt: TGTGCCAGTAGTACCTCTACCCTCTACGAGCAGTACTTC
clone_size: NA
d_call: NA
v_call: TRBV19
j_call: TRBJ2-7

cdr3_aa: CASSQGLAELYEQYF
cdr3_nt: TGCGCCAGCAGCCAAGGTCTAGCGGAACTATACGAGCAGTACTTC
clone_size: NA
d_call: TRBD2
v_call: TRBV4-1
j_call: TRBJ2-7

cdr3_aa: CSVSGLPYNEQFF
cdr3_nt: TGCAGCGTTTCAGGGTTACCCTACAATGAGCAGTTCTTC
clone_size: NA
d_call: NA
v_call: TRBV29-1
j_call: TRBJ2-1

cdr3_aa: CASSYSMGTGDHEQYF
cdr3_nt: TGTGCCAGCAGTTACTCGATGGGGACAGGGGACCACGAGCAGTACTTC
clone_size: NA
d_call: TRBD1
v_call: TRBV6-5
j_call: TRBJ2-7

cdr3_aa: CASSRKVGTSGIYNEQFF
cdr3_nt: TGTGCCAGCAGCCGGAAGGTGGGGACTAGCGGGATCTACAATGAGCAGTTCTTC
clone_size: NA
d_call: TRBD2
v_call: TRBV5-8
j_call: TRBJ2-1

cdr3_aa: CASSLNSMNTEAFF
cdr3_nt: TGTGCCAGCAGCTTAAACAGCATGAACACTGAAGCTTTCTTT
clone_size: NA
d_call: NA
v_call: TRBV7-3
j_call: TRBJ1-1